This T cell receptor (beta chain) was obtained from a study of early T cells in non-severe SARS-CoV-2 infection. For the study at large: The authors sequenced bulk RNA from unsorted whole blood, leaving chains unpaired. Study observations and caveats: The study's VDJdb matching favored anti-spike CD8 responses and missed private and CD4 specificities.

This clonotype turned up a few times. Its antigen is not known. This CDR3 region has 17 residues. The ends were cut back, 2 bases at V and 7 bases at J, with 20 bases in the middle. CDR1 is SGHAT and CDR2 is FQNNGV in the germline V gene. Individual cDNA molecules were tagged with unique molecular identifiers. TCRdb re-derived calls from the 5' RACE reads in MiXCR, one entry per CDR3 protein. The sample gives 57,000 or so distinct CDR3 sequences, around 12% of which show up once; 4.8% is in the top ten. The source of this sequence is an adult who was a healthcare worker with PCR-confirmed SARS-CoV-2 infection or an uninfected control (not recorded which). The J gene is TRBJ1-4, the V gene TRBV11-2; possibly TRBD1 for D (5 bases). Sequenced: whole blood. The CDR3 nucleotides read TGTGCCAGCAGCTTAAGCAGGGAAGGAAGTTGGGGTGAAAAACTGTTTTTT. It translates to CASSLSREGSWGEKLFF.